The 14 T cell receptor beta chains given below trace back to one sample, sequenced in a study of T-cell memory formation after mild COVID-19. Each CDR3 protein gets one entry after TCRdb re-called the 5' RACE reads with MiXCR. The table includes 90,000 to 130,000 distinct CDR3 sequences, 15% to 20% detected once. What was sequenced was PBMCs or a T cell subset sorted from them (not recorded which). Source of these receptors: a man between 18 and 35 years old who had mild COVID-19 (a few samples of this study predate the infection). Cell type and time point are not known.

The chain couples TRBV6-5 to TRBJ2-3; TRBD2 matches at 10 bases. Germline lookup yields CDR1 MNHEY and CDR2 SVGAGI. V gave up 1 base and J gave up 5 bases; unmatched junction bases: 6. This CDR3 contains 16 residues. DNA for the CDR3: TGTGCCAGCAGTTACTGGGCTAGCGGGGGTATAGATACGCAGTATTTT. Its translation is CASSYWASGGIDTQYF.

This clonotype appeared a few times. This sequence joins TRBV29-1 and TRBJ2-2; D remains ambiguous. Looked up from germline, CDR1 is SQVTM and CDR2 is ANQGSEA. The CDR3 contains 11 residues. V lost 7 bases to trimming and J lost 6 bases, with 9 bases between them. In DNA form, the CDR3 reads TGCAGCGGCCGGAGCGCCGGGGAGCTGTTTTTT. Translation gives CSGRSAGELFF.

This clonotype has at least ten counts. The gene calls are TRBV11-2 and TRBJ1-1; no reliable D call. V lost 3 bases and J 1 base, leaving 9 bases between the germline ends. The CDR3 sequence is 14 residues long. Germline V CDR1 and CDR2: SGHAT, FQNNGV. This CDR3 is CASSFYRQNTEAFF. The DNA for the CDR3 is TGTGCCAGCAGCTTTTATAGACAGAACACTGAAGCTTTCTTT.

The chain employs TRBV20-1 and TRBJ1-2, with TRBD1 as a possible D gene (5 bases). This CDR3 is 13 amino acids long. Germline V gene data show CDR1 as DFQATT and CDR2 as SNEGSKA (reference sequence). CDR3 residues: CSVRDGGYYGYTF. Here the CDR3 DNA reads TGCAGCGTGAGGGACGGGGGGTACTATGGCTACACCTTC.

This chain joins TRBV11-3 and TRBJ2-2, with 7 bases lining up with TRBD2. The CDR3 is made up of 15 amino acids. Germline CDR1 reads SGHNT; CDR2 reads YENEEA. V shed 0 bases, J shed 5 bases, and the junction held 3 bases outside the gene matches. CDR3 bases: TGTGCCAGCAGCTTAGATATCGGGGGGACCGGGGAGCTGTTTTTT. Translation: CASSLDIGGTGELFF.

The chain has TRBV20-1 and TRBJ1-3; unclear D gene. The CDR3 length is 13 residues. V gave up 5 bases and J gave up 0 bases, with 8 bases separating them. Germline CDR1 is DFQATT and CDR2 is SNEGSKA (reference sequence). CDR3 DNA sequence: TGCAGTGCTCCGGGCAACTCTGGAAACACCATATATTTT. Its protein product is CSAPGNSGNTIYF.

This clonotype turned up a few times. CDR3 amino acids: CASGLVREGSFTGELFF. The DNA of the CDR3 is TGTGCTAGTGGTTTGGTAAGAGAGGGGTCGTTCACCGGGGAGCTGTTTTTT. The chain recombines TRBV12-5 with TRBJ2-2, with D perhaps being TRBD1 or TRBD2 (5 bases each). Deletions cut 0 bases from V and 4 bases from J, with 15 bases between. Germline CDR1 is LGHNT and CDR2 is FRNRAP. CDR3 size: 17 residues.

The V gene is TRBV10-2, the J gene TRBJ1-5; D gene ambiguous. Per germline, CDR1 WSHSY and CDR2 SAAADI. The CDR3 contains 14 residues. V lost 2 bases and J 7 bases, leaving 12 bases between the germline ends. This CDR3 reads CASSEIGHGQPQHF. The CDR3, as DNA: TGCGCCAGCAGTGAGATCGGGCATGGGCAGCCCCAGCATTTT.

CDR3 coding DNA: TGTGCCAGCAGCGTAGGGTCTAGCGTGGGGCGCCAAGAGACCCAGTACTTC. The encoded protein is CASSVGSSVGRQETQYF. The J gene is TRBJ2-5, the V gene TRBV9, with D possibly being TRBD2 (6 bases). Germline V gives CDR1 SGDLS, CDR2 YYNGEE. With 0 bases removed from V and 1 base from J, the gap between germline ends came to 16 bases. This CDR3 has 17 amino acids.

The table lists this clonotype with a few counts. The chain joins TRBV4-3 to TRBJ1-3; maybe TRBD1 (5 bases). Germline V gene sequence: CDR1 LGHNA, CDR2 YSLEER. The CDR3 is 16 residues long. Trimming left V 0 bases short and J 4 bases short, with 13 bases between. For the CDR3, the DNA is TGCGCCAGCAGCCAAGATCTGGGGGGTTCCGGAAACACCATATATTTT. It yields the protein CASSQDLGGSGNTIYF.

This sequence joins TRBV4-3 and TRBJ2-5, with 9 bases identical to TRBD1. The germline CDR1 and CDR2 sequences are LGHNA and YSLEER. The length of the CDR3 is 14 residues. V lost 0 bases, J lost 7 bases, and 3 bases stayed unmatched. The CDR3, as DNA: TGCGCCAGCAGCCAAGACCCGGGACAGGGGACCCAGTACTTC. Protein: CASSQDPGQGTQYF.

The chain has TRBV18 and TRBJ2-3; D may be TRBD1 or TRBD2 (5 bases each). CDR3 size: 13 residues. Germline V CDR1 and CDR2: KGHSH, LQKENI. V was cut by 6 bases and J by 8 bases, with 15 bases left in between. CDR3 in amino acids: CASSPTGRGTQYF. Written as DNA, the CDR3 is TGTGCCAGCTCCCCCACGGGGCGCGGTACGCAGTATTTT.

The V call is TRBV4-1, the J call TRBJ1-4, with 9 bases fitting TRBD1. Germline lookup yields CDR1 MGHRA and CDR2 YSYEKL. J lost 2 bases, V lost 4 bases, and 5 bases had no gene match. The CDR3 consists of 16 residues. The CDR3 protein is CASSRGQGPTNEKLFF. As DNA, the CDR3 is TGCGCCAGCAGCCGCGGACAGGGGCCCACTAATGAAAAACTGTTTTTT.

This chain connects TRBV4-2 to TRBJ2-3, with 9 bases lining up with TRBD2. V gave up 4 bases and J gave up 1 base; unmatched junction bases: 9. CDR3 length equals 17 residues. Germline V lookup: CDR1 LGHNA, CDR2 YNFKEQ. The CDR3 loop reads CASSLGRGGAGTDTQYF. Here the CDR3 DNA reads TGTGCCAGCAGCCTGGGCCGCGGGGGGGCGGGCACAGATACGCAGTATTTT.